The clone carrying this T cell receptor beta chain was seen at least ten times. Its antigen is as yet unknown. The CDR3 sequence is 14 residues long. V was clipped by 6 bases and J by 4 bases; unmatched bases: 7. Germline V lookup: CDR1 MNHNS, CDR2 SASEGT. The sample originates from a study of glioma-infiltrating T cells. Study-level information: Dexamethasone exposure before glioma surgery was limited to six or fewer days. Whole-study results and caveats: Above-expected tissue-blood divergence occurred in all gliomas, most in low-grade ones. CDR3 overlap between tissue and blood was very small.

The iRepertoire nested amplicon-rescue multiplex PCR amplified TCR alpha and beta CDR3s from RNA. One entry per CDR3 protein, called by TCRdb with MiXCR from the multiplex PCR reads. The sample records around 390,000 distinct CDR3 sequences, roughly two fifths being singletons. Sequencing was done on a sample of glioma tissue, nonneoplastic brain tissue, or PBMCs (not recorded which). This chain links TRBV6-1 with TRBJ1-1, with 8 bases that match TRBD1. The clonotype comes from a human donor with low-grade glioma or glioblastoma, undergoing nonglioma brain surgery, or in good health (not recorded which). CDR3: CASSIQGEGTEAFF. As DNA, the CDR3 is TGTGCCAGCAGCATACAGGGGGAAGGCACTGAAGCTTTCTTT.